This TCR beta chain originates from a study of cytomegalovirus exposure and HLA in healthy donors. The PCR used 60 Vbeta and 13 Jbeta primers. TCRdb's table, derived via immunoSEQ multiplex PCR, lists solely in-frame clones and lacks some. The sample data list 150,000 to 200,000 clones. As concerns this clone: Its cognate antigen is unknown.

The CDR3 sequence is 12 residues long. General observations from the study: Roughly uniform depth of sequencing across donors was assumed in presence/absence analyses. The study labeled 150 to 200 TCR beta chains cytomegalovirus-associated.

The sequence derives from a woman younger than 30 in good health and CMV-seropositive. The chain links TRBV21-1 to TRBJ1-2. TRBV21-1 is reported as a pseudogene. Sequenced input: PBMCs. The CDR3 here is CASTRGCYGYTF. The CDR3 bases are TGTGCCAGCACCCGGGGGTGCTATGGCTACACCTTC.